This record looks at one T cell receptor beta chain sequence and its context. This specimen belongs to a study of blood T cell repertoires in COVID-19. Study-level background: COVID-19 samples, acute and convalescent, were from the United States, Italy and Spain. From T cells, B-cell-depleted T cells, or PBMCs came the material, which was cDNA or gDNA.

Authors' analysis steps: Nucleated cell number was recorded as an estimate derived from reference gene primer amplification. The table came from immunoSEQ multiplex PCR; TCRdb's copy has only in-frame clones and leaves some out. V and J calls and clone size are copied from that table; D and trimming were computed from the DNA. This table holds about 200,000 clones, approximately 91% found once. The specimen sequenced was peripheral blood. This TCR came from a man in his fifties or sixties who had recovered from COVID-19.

The CDR3 loop is CASSLVTGPHGYTF. CDR3 DNA sequence: TGTGCCAGCAGCTTAGTTACAGGGCCCCATGGCTACACCTTC. The rearrangement uses TRBV11-2 and TRBJ1-2; tentatively, D is TRBD1 (6 bases). This CDR3 is built from 14 residues. CDR1 is SGHAT and CDR2 is FQNNGV in the germline V gene. V lost 1 base to trimming and J lost 6 bases, with 12 bases between them.